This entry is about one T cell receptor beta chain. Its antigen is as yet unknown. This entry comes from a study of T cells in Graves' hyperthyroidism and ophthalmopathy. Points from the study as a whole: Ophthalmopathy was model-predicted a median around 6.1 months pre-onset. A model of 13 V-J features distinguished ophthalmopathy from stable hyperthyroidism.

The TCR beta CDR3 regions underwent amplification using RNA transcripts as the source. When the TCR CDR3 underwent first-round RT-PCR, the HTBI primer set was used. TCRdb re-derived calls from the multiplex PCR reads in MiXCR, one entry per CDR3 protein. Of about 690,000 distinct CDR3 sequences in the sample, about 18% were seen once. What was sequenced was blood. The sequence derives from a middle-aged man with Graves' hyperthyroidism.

The chain's CDR3 is CSASVTTGDGYTF. CDR3 DNA: TGCAGTGCTAGCGTTACTACAGGGGATGGCTACACCTTC. The chain recombines TRBV20-1 with TRBJ1-2; TRBD1 matches 7 bases. CDR3 length: 13 residues. Per germline, CDR1 DFQATT and CDR2 SNEGSKA (reference sequence). Germline trimming cut 3 bases from V and 6 bases from J; bases unmatched to any gene: 7.